What follows are 26 T cell receptor beta chains derived from one specimen sequenced in a study of CD8+CD57+ T cells in acquired aplastic anemia. The use of genomic DNA as template underpinned the TCR beta VDJ and CDR3 profiling. TCRdb ran MiXCR on the reads and lists one entry per CDR3 protein. The sample carries about 270,000 distinct CDR3 sequences, around three fifths recorded once. Sequencing was done on a sample of sorted CD4+, CD8+, or CD8+CD57+ T cells (not recorded which) from PBMCs. The receptor set was obtained from a human donor with severe aplastic anemia or a healthy control (not recorded which).

To note about this clonotype: The conserved final phenylalanine or tryptophan is absent from the CDR3, which likely points to a read error. It is unclear where the CDR3 begins or ends on the DNA, so no DNA is shown, and the CDR3 is as TCRdb lists it. This chain joins TRBV12-3 or TRBV12-4 and TRBJ1-2; TRBD1 is the table's D call, not checked against the DNA. The CDR3 totals 14 residues, both ends included. The CDR3 here is CASSFGLGGWGCTL.

This clonotype was detected ten times or more. The chain couples TRBV12-3 or TRBV12-4 to TRBJ1-5, with 8 bases fitting TRBD1. V trimming: 6 bases; J trimming: 7 bases; junction bases outside the gene matches: 11. The CDR3 loop spans 15 amino acids. CDR3 in amino acids: CASSPPGGAGQPQHF. Here the CDR3 DNA reads TGTGCCAGCAGCCCCCCAGGGGGCGCAGGGCAGCCCCAGCATTTT.

This clonotype has only a few counts. The rearrangement uses TRBV5-4 and TRBJ2-2; D is unclear. The V gene lost 0 bases and the J gene lost 4 bases, with 1 base spanning the gap. The CDR3 covers 12 residues. The germline gives CDR1 SGHNT, CDR2 YYREEE (reference sequence). The CDR3 DNA is TGTGCCAGCAGCTTGGCCACCGGGGAGCTGTTTTTT. Protein sequence: CASSLATGELFF.

The chain combines TRBV9 with TRBJ2-1; 8 bases agree with TRBD1. Per the germline V gene, CDR1 is SGDLS and CDR2 is YYNGEE. The trim removed 4 bases at V and 9 bases at J, leaving 12 bases unmatched. The CDR3 is made up of 15 amino acids. CDR3 coding DNA: TGTGCCAGCAGCACCCGCTGGACAGGGACGGCTGAGCAGTTCTTC. It specifies CASSTRWTGTAEQFF.

This clonotype was counted between two and nine times. The chain has TRBV12-3 or TRBV12-4 and TRBJ2-6; D remains ambiguous. Trimming stripped 7 bases from V and 0 bases from J, with 7 bases between. The CDR3 length is 14 residues. The CDR3 bases are TGTGCCAGCAATCTTCGCTCTGGGGCCAACGTCCTGACTTTC. Translated: CASNLRSGANVLTF.

The V call is TRBV20-1, the J call TRBJ2-3; D may be TRBD2 (5 bases). CDR1 and CDR2 from the germline V gene are DFQATT and SNEGSKA (reference sequence). V was shortened by 7 bases and J by 4 bases, with 15 bases between the two germline ends. This CDR3 is built from 13 residues. For the CDR3, the DNA is TGCAGTGGCCGACCCCGAGGGTCAGATACGCAGTATTTT. Translated: CSGRPRGSDTQYF.

As concerns this clonotype: A read error may be the cause here, since a much bigger clone is one base away. V is TRBV6-1 and J is TRBJ2-6; D is possibly TRBD1 (5 bases). This CDR3 has 16 residues. Trimming shortened V by 8 bases and J by 0 bases, and 14 bases separated the two germline ends. CDR1 is MNHNS and CDR2 is SASEGT in the germline V gene. The CDR3, as DNA: TGTGCCAGCCAGGGCATGTTGAGCTCTGGGGCCAACGTCCTGACTTTC. Protein product: CASQGMLSSGANVLTF.

The sample holds many counts of this clonotype. The chain links TRBV11-3 to TRBJ2-3, with 13 nucleotides matching TRBD2. Trimming removed 5 bases from V and 3 bases from J; junction bases left unmatched: 2. This CDR3 spans 15 amino acids. Germline CDR1 and CDR2: SGHNT and YENEEA. CDR3 residues: CASSKTSGGTDTQYF. CDR3 coding DNA: TGTGCCAGCAGCAAGACTAGCGGGGGGACAGATACGCAGTATTTT. Full variable domain (remainder filled in from reference TRBV11-3 and TRBJ2-3): EAGVVQSPRYKIIEKKQPVAFWCNPISGHNTLYWYLQNLGQGPELLIRYENEEAVDDSQLPKDRFSAERLKGVDSTLKIQPAELGDSAVYLCASSKTSGGTDTQYFGPGTRLTVL.

V usage is TRBV20-1 and J usage is TRBJ2-7; 9 bases match TRBD2. The CDR3 has 12 amino acids. Germline CDR1 reads DFQATT; CDR2 reads SNEGSKA (reference sequence). V trimming: 6 bases; J trimming: 9 bases; junction bases outside the gene matches: 9. In DNA form, the CDR3 reads TGCAGTGCCCCTAGCGGGGTCGGTGGGCAGTACTTC. This gives the protein CSAPSGVGGQYF.

This clonotype has only one observation. A much larger clone lies a single base off, so this may be a read error. The CDR3 does not end in the conserved phenylalanine or tryptophan, so this is likely a read error. CDR3 DNA sequence: TGCAGTGCCAGTCCGGCAGGGAGGGAACCGAACACTGAAGCTTTCTCT. This translates into CSASPAGREPNTEAFS. The chain employs TRBV20-1 and TRBJ1-1; D is possibly TRBD1 (5 bases). V lost 6 bases and J 1 base, leaving 21 bases between the germline ends. CDR1 is DFQATT, CDR2 SNEGSKA, per germline (reference sequence). CDR3 length: 16 amino acids.

The sample holds many counts of this clonotype. The V and J genes are TRBV3-1 and TRBJ2-7, with D possibly matching TRBD2 (6 bases). V was clipped by 6 bases and J by 2 bases, with 17 bases between them. The germline V gene encodes CDR1 LGHDT and CDR2 YNNKEL (reference sequence). The CDR3 covers 15 residues. CDR3 DNA sequence: TGTGCCAGCAGTGATCTCGGGACTTTAACCTACGAGCAGTACTTC. Protein: CASSDLGTLTYEQYF.

The chain uses TRBV20-1 and TRBJ2-5, with a tentative D call TRBD2 (6 bases). Looked up from germline, CDR1 is DFQATT and CDR2 is SNEGSKA (reference sequence). This CDR3 is 13 amino acids long. Trimming stripped 0 bases from V and 6 bases from J, with 11 bases between. CDR3 in amino acids: CSARDPAGQTQYF. The CDR3 DNA reads TGCAGTGCTAGAGATCCAGCGGGTCAGACCCAGTACTTC.

This rearrangement joins TRBV12-3 or TRBV12-4 to TRBJ2-7; D gene ambiguous. The V end was cut by 6 bases, the J end by 3 bases, with 12 bases between. The CDR3 length is 13 residues. Here the CDR3 reads CASSPWDFYEQYF. In nucleotides, the CDR3 is TGTGCCAGCAGCCCATGGGATTTCTACGAGCAGTACTTC.

This clonotype appeared many times. The genes are TRBV11-2 and TRBJ1-4; D might be TRBD1 (5 bases). Germline V gene sequence: CDR1 SGHAT, CDR2 FQNNGV. Trimming removed 3 bases at V and 11 bases at J, with 13 bases between. The CDR3 runs 13 residues. CDR3 sequence: CASSLAPQVKLFF. The CDR3 coding sequence is TGTGCCAGCAGCTTGGCCCCACAGGTCAAACTGTTTTTT.

The chain couples TRBV9 to TRBJ2-3, with D possibly matching TRBD2 (5 bases). Trimming removed 0 bases at V and 4 bases at J, with 18 bases between. Per germline, CDR1 SGDLS and CDR2 YYNGEE. The CDR3 is made up of 17 amino acids. The CDR3 protein is CASSVGSGYSDPDTQYF. Here the CDR3 DNA reads TGTGCCAGCAGCGTAGGATCGGGGTATTCTGACCCAGATACGCAGTATTTT.

Worth noting for this clonotype: Lacking the conserved final phenylalanine or tryptophan, this CDR3 likely reflects a read error. The V gene is TRBV3-1, the J gene TRBJ1-4; D unclear. Trimming stripped 7 bases from V and 8 bases from J, with 14 bases between. CDR1 LGHDT and CDR2 YNNKEL come from the germline V gene (reference sequence). The CDR3 totals 13 residues. CDR3 DNA: TGTGCCAGCAAGGACTTCGCCAAGGAAAAACTGTTTCTT. Protein: CASKDFAKEKLFL.

V is TRBV7-9 and J is TRBJ2-3; possibly TRBD1 for D (6 bases). This CDR3 comprises 15 residues. V lost 1 base and J lost 2, with 10 bases in between. From germline, CDR1 is SEHNR and CDR2 FQNEAQ (reference sequence). The CDR3 sequence: CASSLVQGSTDTQYF. The CDR3 coding sequence is TGTGCCAGCAGCTTAGTTCAGGGGTCCACAGATACGCAGTATTTT.

Concerning this clonotype itself: An end of the junction differs from the germline gene, which may be a read error. This sequence joins TRBV10-3 and TRBJ2-7, with TRBD1 matching over 9 bases. The CDR3 has 19 amino acids. The germline gives CDR1 ENHRY, CDR2 SYGVKD. The CDR3 region has the DNA TGTGCCAGCAGTCAGAGGGACGTCTCTCACCGGGGACAGGGTAACGAGCAGTACTTC. It encodes CASSQRDVSHRGQGNEQYF.

A note on this clonotype: The junction departs from germline at one end; a sequencing error may be responsible. This sequence joins TRBV7-6 and TRBJ2-7; the match to TRBD2 covers 8 bases. CDR3 length equals 15 residues. Germline V lookup: CDR1 SGHVS, CDR2 FNYEAQ. CDR3 coding DNA: TGTGCCAGCAGCAAGAGCGGGGGTAGCTCCTACGAGCAGCACTTC. It specifies CASSKSGGSSYEQHF.

V and J are TRBV24-1 and TRBJ2-5; 12 nucleotides agree with TRBD2. V trimming: 3 bases; J trimming: 4 bases; junction bases outside the gene matches: 11. The CDR3 sequence is 18 residues long. CDR1 and CDR2 (germline): KGHDR, SFDVKD. The CDR3, as DNA: TGTGCCACCAGTGATGGCAGGCGACTAGCGGGGGAAGGAGAGACCCAGTACTTC. The encoded protein is CATSDGRRLAGEGETQYF.

The chain recombines TRBV7-3 with TRBJ2-7; 7 bases fit TRBD2. Germline V gene sequence: CDR1 SGHTA, CDR2 FQGTGA. V gave up 5 bases and J gave up 0 bases; unmatched junction bases: 7. This CDR3 spans 15 amino acids. Written as DNA, the CDR3 is TGTGCCAGCAGCCCGGCGGGCGGGAGCTCCTACGAGCAGTACTTC. Protein product: CASSPAGGSSYEQYF.

This clonotype was observed many times. V gene TRBV9 combines with J gene TRBJ1-3; D is unclear. Germline V CDR1 and CDR2: SGDLS, YYNGEE. This CDR3 comprises 14 residues. V was trimmed by 3 bases and J by 0 bases, leaving 7 bases between them. Here the CDR3 DNA reads TGTGCCAGCAGCGCCGGGTCCTCTGGAAACACCATATATTTT. This encodes CASSAGSSGNTIYF.

The chain uses TRBV7-2 and TRBJ2-5, with 7 bases lining up with TRBD2. Germline V gene sequence: CDR1 SGHTA, CDR2 FQGNSA. This CDR3 contains 14 residues. The V segment lost 5 bases and the J segment 5 bases; nucleotides outside the gene matches: 8. The CDR3 DNA reads TGTGCCAGCAGCAGGCCCGGGGGGTCGGAGACCCAGTACTTC. This gives the protein CASSRPGGSETQYF. Together with reference TRBV7-2 and TRBJ2-5, the CDR3 gives the full variable domain: GAGVSQSPSNKVTEKGKDVELRCDPISGHTALYWYRQSLGQGLEFLIYFQGNSAPDKSGLPSDRFSAERTGGSVSTLTIQRTQQEDSAVYLCASSRPGGSETQYFGPGTRLLVL.

This clonotype was counted ten times or more. V is TRBV20-1 and J is TRBJ2-7, with D maybe TRBD2 (6 bases). Germline CDR1 and CDR2: DFQATT and SNEGSKA (reference sequence). The CDR3 is 14 residues long. V was clipped by 3 bases and J by 2 bases, with 14 bases between them. The CDR3 region is CSARSGGEAYEQYF. The CDR3 DNA reads TGCAGTGCTAGGAGTGGCGGGGAGGCCTACGAGCAGTACTTC.

The chain uses TRBV2 and TRBJ2-1, with a weak D call TRBD2 (6 bases). This CDR3 is 15 amino acids long. Trimming cost V 4 bases and J 2 bases, with 12 bases left between them. Germline CDR1 reads SNHLY; CDR2 reads FYNNEI. This CDR3 is CASSVEGRTYNEQFF. CDR3 nucleotide sequence: TGTGCCAGCAGTGTGGAGGGCCGAACCTACAATGAGCAGTTCTTC.

This clonotype was observed many times. The chain uses TRBV2 and TRBJ1-1; D is unresolved. This CDR3 spans 12 amino acids. Trimming removed 6 bases from V and 1 base from J, with 6 bases in between. The germline CDR1 and CDR2 sequences are SNHLY and FYNNEI. The CDR3 DNA reads TGTGCCAGCAGAAGGACGAACACTGAAGCTTTCTTT. Encoded protein: CASRRTNTEAFF.